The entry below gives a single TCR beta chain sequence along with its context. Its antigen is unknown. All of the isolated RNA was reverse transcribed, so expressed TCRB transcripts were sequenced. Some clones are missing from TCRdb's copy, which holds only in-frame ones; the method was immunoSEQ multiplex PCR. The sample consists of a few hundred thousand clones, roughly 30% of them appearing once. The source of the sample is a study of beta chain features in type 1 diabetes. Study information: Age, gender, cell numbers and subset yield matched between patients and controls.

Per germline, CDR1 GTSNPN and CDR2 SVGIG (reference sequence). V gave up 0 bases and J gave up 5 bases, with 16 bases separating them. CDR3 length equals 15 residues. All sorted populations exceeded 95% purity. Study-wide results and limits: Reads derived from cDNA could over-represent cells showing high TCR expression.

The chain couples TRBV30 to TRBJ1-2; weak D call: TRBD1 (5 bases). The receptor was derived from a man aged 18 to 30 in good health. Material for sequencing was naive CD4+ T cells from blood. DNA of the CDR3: TGTGCCTGGAGTGTACGCCGGAGGGGAGCGTATGGCTACACCTTC. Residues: CAWSVRRRGAYGYTF.